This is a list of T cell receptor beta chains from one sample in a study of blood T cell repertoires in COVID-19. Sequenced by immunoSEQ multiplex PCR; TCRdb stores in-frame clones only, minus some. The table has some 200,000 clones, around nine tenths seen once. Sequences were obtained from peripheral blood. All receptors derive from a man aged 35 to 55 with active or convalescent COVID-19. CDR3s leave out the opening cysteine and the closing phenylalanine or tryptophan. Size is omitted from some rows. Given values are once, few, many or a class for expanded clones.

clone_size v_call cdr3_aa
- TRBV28 ASSLRQGDIYGYT
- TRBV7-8 ASSQGYGYT
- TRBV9 ASSYGQGDEQY
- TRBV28 ASMSGGTETQY
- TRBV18 ASSRAGSNEKLF
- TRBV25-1 ASTPWAESSGNTIY
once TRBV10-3 AISDLGEAF
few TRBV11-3 ASSVRTGRNSPLH
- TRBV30 AWGLAGGTDTQY
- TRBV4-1 ASSQLADGYT
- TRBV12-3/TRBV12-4 ASSPTTGHEAF
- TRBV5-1 ASTPGAGTGELF
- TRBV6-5 ASRILKSTEAF
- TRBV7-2 ASSLAGQGSNTIY
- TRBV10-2 ASSELQGATNEKLF
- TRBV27 ASSSEGGRGDSYEQY
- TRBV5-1 ASSLEGAGDQPQH
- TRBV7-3 ASSSQGNSIDTQY
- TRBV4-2 ASSQVGGGSRAGELF
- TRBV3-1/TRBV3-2 ASSQDQGLLF
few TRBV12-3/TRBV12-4 ASSLAVTEAF
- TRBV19 ASSINRRAEAF
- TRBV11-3 ASSLDQQRQY
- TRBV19 ASSMVPGEAF
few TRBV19 ASSILLGQGPD
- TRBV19 ASSEYRGETQY
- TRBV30 AWSWGQSNEKLF
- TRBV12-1 ASSRLNSGNTIY
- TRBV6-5 ASSSRQGRLGEAF
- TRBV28 AITQGGGETQY
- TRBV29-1 SVKPGQGNSPLH
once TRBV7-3 ASSLMGQGLHSPLH
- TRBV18 ASSPPGQGTYGYT
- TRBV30 AWYRTGGYGYT
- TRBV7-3 ASSSSVEQF
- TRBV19 ASSMVTVNTEAF
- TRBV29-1 SGRKQGISYNEQF
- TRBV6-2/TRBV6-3 ASSKGQGGETQY
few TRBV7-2 ASSLFYRDFLH
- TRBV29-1 SVGEHTGGGETQY
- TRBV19 ASSPGQGDTQY
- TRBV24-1 ATRGGQHQETQY
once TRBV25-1 ASSVQTGVGEKLF
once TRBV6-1 ASSEALRGRGTEAF
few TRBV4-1 ASSQDRTGIQPQH
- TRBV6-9 ASSTAGGDRVDNYGYT
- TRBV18 ASSPSTGSTLDGYT
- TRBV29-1 SVYRVMNTEAF
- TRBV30 ACLTEHNEKLF
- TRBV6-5 ASRSQGGKGTEAF
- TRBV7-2 ASSSGASYGYT
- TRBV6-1 ASSEAVQFYSNQPQH
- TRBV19 ASFLRSGNTIY
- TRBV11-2 ASSFGQGGPDEQF
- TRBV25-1 ASSERGSNQPQH
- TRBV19 ASSVSTVLSSYEQY